The TCR beta chain described here comes from a study of PD-1 and CTLA-4 blockade in melanoma. Generated by immunoSEQ multiplex PCR, the TCRdb table keeps only in-frame clones and is missing some. The repertoire holds about 30,000 clones, about 88% seen once, with approximately 8% in the top ten. V shed 6 bases and J shed 2 bases, with 14 bases lying between them. This CDR3 contains 14 residues. Germline CDR1 and CDR2: MNHEY and SVGAGI. The TCR was taken from a human donor with melanoma. This material consisted of CD8+ T cells from peripheral blood, taken before anti-PD-1 treatment. The chain carries TRBV6-5 and TRBJ2-7; D gene uncertain. In nucleotides, the CDR3 is TGTGCCAGCAGCTCCGACCGAGACCCCTACGAGCAGTACTTC. This codes for CASSSDRDPYEQYF.